These 9 T cell receptor beta chains originate from one sample sequenced in a study of blood T cells in healthy people across ages. It was with a sample-barcoded 5' primer and a J-beta primer mix that a second PCR of about 7 to 12 cycles was run. TCRdb reprocessed the 5' RACE reads with MiXCR, giving one entry per CDR3 protein. The sample shows approximately 810,000 distinct CDR3 sequences, around 36% of them seen only once. Sequenced material: blood. The receptor set was obtained from a man aged 18 to 30 in good health.

The genes are TRBV6-2 or TRBV6-3 and TRBJ2-2; D call uncertain. This CDR3 region has 15 residues. V was cut by 2 bases and J by 2 bases, with 9 bases left in between. CDR1 MNHEY and CDR2 SVGEGT come from the germline V gene. CDR3 coding DNA: TGTGCCAGCAGTTACGAATATACTAACACCGGGGAGCTGTTTTTT. Translated: CASSYEYTNTGELFF.

This clonotype was counted ten times or more. The chain combines TRBV20-1 with TRBJ2-3, with 8 bases matching TRBD1. The CDR3 consists of 14 residues. CDR1 and CDR2 (germline): DFQATT, SNEGSKA (reference sequence). With 4 bases clipped from V and 1 base from J, the junction kept 4 bases outside the gene matches. The CDR3 is CSATLRGRTDTQYF. Written as DNA, the CDR3 is TGCAGTGCTACCCTCAGGGGGCGCACAGATACGCAGTATTTT.

The V call is TRBV27, the J call TRBJ2-1; D not certain. V lost 8 bases and J 7 bases, leaving 12 bases between the germline ends. The CDR3 length is 12 residues. The germline V gene has CDR1 MNHEY and CDR2 SMNVEV (reference sequence). CDR3 region: CASCSGPNEQFF. The CDR3 coding sequence is TGTGCCAGCTGCTCGGGCCCAAATGAGCAGTTCTTC.

This clonotype was counted many times. The V and J genes are TRBV20-1 and TRBJ2-7; D is possibly TRBD1 (6 bases). Germline lookup yields CDR1 DFQATT and CDR2 SNEGSKA (reference sequence). Trimming took 4 bases from V and 6 from J, leaving 13 bases between them. This CDR3 spans 12 amino acids. CDR3 amino acids: CSANRDLGEQYF. The CDR3 DNA is TGCAGTGCTAACAGGGACCTTGGCGAGCAGTACTTC.

The gene calls are TRBV12-3 or TRBV12-4 and TRBJ1-1; 7 positions agree with TRBD1. J was trimmed by 10 bases and V by 6 bases; bases with no gene match: 8. The CDR3 covers 12 residues. The CDR3 bases are TGTGCCAGCAGATCAGGGGGGGGTAGAGCTTTCTTT. This translates into CASRSGGGRAFF.

This clonotype was seen many times. The CDR3 loop reads CSARESGQGFYEQYF. In DNA form, the CDR3 reads TGCAGTGCTAGAGAATCGGGACAGGGGTTCTACGAGCAGTACTTC. This chain joins TRBV20-1 and TRBJ2-7; 10 bases match TRBD1. V shed 0 bases, J shed 3 bases, and the junction held 5 bases outside the gene matches. Germline CDR1 and CDR2: DFQATT and SNEGSKA (reference sequence). CDR3 length: 15 residues.

This clonotype has only a few counts. This chain links TRBV28 with TRBJ2-1; D may match TRBD1 or TRBD2 (6 bases each). The CDR3 is 15 amino acids. Germline CDR1 and CDR2: MDHEN and SYDVKM. V dropped 6 bases and J dropped 6 bases, with 18 bases sitting between them. The CDR3 is CASSGPGAPTNEQFF. Here the CDR3 DNA reads TGTGCCAGCAGCGGTCCGGGGGCGCCTACCAATGAGCAGTTCTTC.

The chain uses TRBV4-1 and TRBJ2-3; TRBD2 matches 7 bases. CDR3 length: 16 residues. J lost 0 bases, V lost 1 base, and 4 bases had no gene match. Germline CDR1 MGHRA, CDR2 YSYEKL. CDR3 region: CASSQGGSGSTDTQYF. The CDR3 nucleotides are TGCGCCAGCAGCCAAGGAGGTAGCGGGAGCACAGATACGCAGTATTTT.

This clonotype was detected a few times. One end of the junction varies from germline; a read error may be responsible. The chain combines TRBV4-2 with TRBJ2-5, with 7 bases lining up with TRBD1. CDR1 and CDR2 (germline): LGHNA, YNFKEQ. This CDR3 comprises 15 residues. For the CDR3, the DNA is TGCGCCAGCAGCCAAGATCTGGGACAGCAAGAGACCCAGTACTTC. This codes for CASSQDLGQQETQYF.